This T cell receptor beta chain derives from a study of multiple sclerosis patients with progressive multifocal leukoencephalopathy. This CDR3 has 13 amino acids. The V segment lost 4 bases and the J segment 7 bases; nucleotides outside the gene matches: 3. Germline CDR1 and CDR2: LNHDA and SQIVND (reference sequence). Regarding time point: approximately 11 months of natalizumab therapy. Multiple sclerosis patients on natalizumab who never developed PML served as longitudinally sampled controls. Sequencing was performed with immunoSEQ multiplex PCR; in TCRdb, only in-frame clones are kept and a portion is missing. The profile shows fewer than 35,000 clones, nearly 90% of them singletons.

This rearrangement joins TRBV19 to TRBJ2-2, with 7 bases matching TRBD1. The sequence came from a human donor with multiple sclerosis. The sequencing used PBMCs, collected from a patient treated with natalizumab. CDR3 region: CASSTQGVGELFF. The CDR3 region has the DNA TGTGCCAGTAGTACCCAGGGGGTCGGGGAGCTGTTTTTT.